Listed below are T cell receptor beta chains from one sample, sequenced in a study of post-analysis software for immune sequencing data. TCRdb re-analysed the PCR reads in MiXCR, keeping a single row per CDR3 protein. The sample shows about 200,000 distinct CDR3 sequences, 29% of them seen only once. Sequencing was done on a sample of blood. The receptors originated from a girl aged 2 to 17 with multiple sclerosis. CDR3s leave out the opening cysteine and the closing phenylalanine or tryptophan. A clone size is listed for some rows: how often the clone was seen (once, few, many), or a class if it is expanded.

V gene,J gene,clone size,CDR3 protein
TRBV20-1,TRBJ2-1,.,SAPGTSRNEQF
TRBV7-8,TRBJ1-4,.,ASSLARHINEKLF
TRBV7-9,TRBJ1-2,.,ASSLGIGQDYGYT
TRBV12-3/TRBV12-4,TRBJ2-2,.,ASSFRLAGAGELF
TRBV7-9,TRBJ1-2,.,ASSRGQGADRDGYT
TRBV5-1,TRBJ2-3,few,ASSPRSPWGSDTDTQY
TRBV19,TRBJ1-1,once,ASRHLNTEAF
TRBV5-1,TRBJ2-5,.,ASSSLVGAKETQY
TRBV6-6,TRBJ2-1,many,ASRLTAGHEQF
TRBV28,TRBJ2-1,many,ASSPGTSDYNEQF
TRBV20-1,TRBJ2-3,many,SAHVRDTQY
TRBV20-1,TRBJ2-3,.,SARDLVTKRADAQY
TRBV28,TRBJ1-2,many,ASSFLTGGRGYT
TRBV6-6,TRBJ2-4,few,ASSYGGTKNIQY
TRBV7-2,TRBJ1-1,many,ASSLAGRGVTEAF
TRBV5-1,TRBJ2-7,many,ASSLVNGGLGSYEQY
TRBV4-1,TRBJ1-5,few,ASSQQGTYSNQPQH
TRBV21-1,TRBJ2-1,.,ASSGPRDRVDYNEQF
TRBV20-1,TRBJ2-7,many,SARDQDRTSYEQY
TRBV6-5,TRBJ2-5,.,ASSYSRGLAGKAQY
TRBV7-9,TRBJ2-7,few,ASSLVSSGAPSYEQY
TRBV15,TRBJ1-4,.,ATSRDPGTNEKLF
TRBV3-1,TRBJ2-1,.,ASSHGQISGEETQF
TRBV18,TRBJ1-2,few,ASSRTGTGDYGYT
TRBV6-2/TRBV6-3,TRBJ2-7,once,ASSYFERDGSYEQY
TRBV28,.,few,ASSTPGSYNEQY
TRBV4-1,TRBJ2-3,.,ASNQVPGGHADTQY
TRBV5-1,TRBJ2-1,many,ASSTAYRGPYNEQF
TRBV4-2,TRBJ1-6,few,ASSQGATLH
TRBV20-1,TRBJ2-4,.,SARVRGTKNIQY
TRBV6-5,TRBJ2-3,.,ASSFDRGWSMGGRGTQY
TRBV2,TRBJ2-7,many,ASSDYGTGGYEQY
TRBV7-9,TRBJ2-1,.,ASSPSGLAYNEQF
TRBV28,TRBJ2-7,many,ASSSRDSYEQY
TRBV11-2,TRBJ2-1,few,ASSSDRAKNEQF
TRBV10-3,TRBJ1-1,few,AISESEGRAEAF
TRBV14,TRBJ2-1,.,ASSQEWLGSEQF
TRBV28,TRBJ1-5,once,ASKESPAGDPRRPQH
TRBV28,TRBJ1-6,many,ASRSGRVGSYNSPLH
TRBV30,TRBJ2-1,.,ARGQGINEQF
TRBV18,TRBJ2-7,few,ASSPVGTGYPYEQY
TRBV27,TRBJ2-3,.,ASSWPGADTQY
TRBV28,TRBJ2-3,.,ASSFWPGQGGTDTQY
TRBV5-5,TRBJ1-5,.,ASSLVAGGNYQPQH
TRBV5-1,TRBJ2-4,many,ASLSEENIQY
TRBV7-9,TRBJ1-5,.,ASSSGDRGGNQPQH
TRBV5-1,TRBJ2-7,many,ASSRLAGATYEQY
TRBV6-2/TRBV6-3,TRBJ2-1,.,ASSLRAGPQGEQF
TRBV29-1,TRBJ1-2,few,SAEGSTGNNYGYT
TRBV11-1,TRBJ1-1,.,ASSFENRAEAF
TRBV6-5,TRBJ2-7,.,ASSYGTGGYKQY
TRBV11-2,.,few,ASSLEGGLAGGLYEQY
TRBV6-6,TRBJ2-7,.,ASQTVFLAGSGETRY
TRBV7-9,.,.,ASSLRSTGAGGETQY
TRBV7-2,TRBJ2-3,.,ASSQYSGRGSTDTQY
TRBV18,TRBJ1-2,.,ASSPPGQGRILGYT
TRBV20-1,TRBJ1-2,many,SASWDRAYGYT